The rows below give T cell receptor beta chains drawn from one sample of a study of T cells in Graves' hyperthyroidism and ophthalmopathy. Each CDR3 protein gets one entry after TCRdb re-called the multiplex PCR reads with MiXCR. The table lists roughly 700,000 distinct CDR3 sequences, approximately 15% of them singletons. The sequenced sample was blood. The receptor source for this set is a woman younger than 30 with Graves' hyperthyroidism. The CDR3 runs from the conserved cysteine through the conserved F or W. Each record gives: D gene, J gene, V gene, clone size, CDR3 DNA, CDR3 protein. A D gene is named only where the DNA matches it firmly. The size entry is marked missing in some rows and otherwise reads once, few, many or a size class.

>NA|TRBJ1-5|TRBV2|many
TGTGCCAGCAGTGGTCGGAGGGGACAAAATCAGCCCCAGCATTTT
CASSGRRGQNQPQHF
>NA|TRBJ2-2|TRBV10-1|once
TGCGCCAGCGGCGCCATAAACACCGGGGAGCTGTTTTTT
CASGAINTGELFF
>TRBD2|TRBJ2-5|TRBV20-1|many
TGCAGTGCTGGAAGACTAGCGGGCTTACAAGAGACCCAGTACTTC
CSAGRLAGLQETQYF
>NA|TRBJ1-2|TRBV6-6|many
TGTGCCAGCAGTTACTCGAGCAGGGACCATGGCTACACCTTC
CASSYSSRDHGYTF
>TRBD1|TRBJ2-1|TRBV24-1|many
TGTGCCACCAGTGATGTTGGACAGGGGGCTGACCATGAGCAGTTCTTC
CATSDVGQGADHEQFF
>NA|TRBJ2-7|TRBV4-1|NA
TGCGCCAGCAGCCAAGAAGGTGGGTTCAGGGGCAGGACCTTGAGGGAGCAGTACTTC
CASSQEGGFRGRTLREQYF
>TRBD2|TRBJ2-7|TRBV28|many
TGTGCCAGCAGTTTACTAGCGGGCACCTACGAGCAGTACTTC
CASSLLAGTYEQYF
>NA|TRBJ1-1|TRBV14|NA
TGTGCCAGCAGCCAAGCCCGGCACAGAAACACTGAAGCTTTCTTT
CASSQARHRNTEAFF
>NA|TRBJ2-3|TRBV13|many
TGTGCCAGCAGCTTAGCTAGCCGCACAGATACGCAGTATTTT
CASSLASRTDTQYF
>NA|TRBJ2-1|TRBV20-1|many
TGCAGTGCTAGAGACGACAGGAGGGGCTATGAGCAGTTCTTC
CSARDDRRGYEQFF
>NA|TRBJ2-1|TRBV3-1|many
TGTGCCAGCAGCCCCTACCGCCCGGGGGCCTACAATGAGCAGTTCTTC
CASSPYRPGAYNEQFF
>TRBD1|TRBJ2-3|TRBV19|few
TGTGCCAGTAGTACCTCGACAGGGGGCTCCTATACGCAGTATTTT
CASSTSTGGSYTQYF
>NA|TRBJ2-1|TRBV19|NA
TGTGCCAGCAGTTCGCAGGGTGGCCCCTACAATGAGCAGTTCTTC
CASSSQGGPYNEQFF
>NA|TRBJ2-5|TRBV6-1|NA
TGTGCCAGCAGCCGCGGAGCTGGGACCCAGTACTTC
CASSRGAGTQYF
>TRBD2|TRBJ2-2|TRBV5-5|many
TGTGCCAGCAGCTTCCGGGACATGGGACTAGCGGGATACACCGGGGAGCTGTTTTTT
CASSFRDMGLAGYTGELFF
>NA|TRBJ2-7|TRBV12-3/TRBV12-4|many
TGTGCCAGCAGTTTTTGGGGAACCTACGAGCAGTACTTC
CASSFWGTYEQYF
>TRBD1|TRBJ1-1|TRBV6-1|many
TGTGCCAGCAGTGAAGCGGCAGGGGGCTGGGCTGAAGCTTTCTTT
CASSEAAGGWAEAFF
>NA|TRBJ1-5|TRBV24-1|many
TGTGCCACCAGTGATTTTGGGAATCAGCCCCAGCATTTT
CATSDFGNQPQHF
>NA|TRBJ2-3|TRBV24-1|few
TGTGCCACCAGTGATTCGGCAGGAAGGCAGTATTTT
CATSDSAGRQYF
>TRBD2|TRBJ2-3|TRBV6-1|NA
TGTGCCAGCAGAGAGATGGGACTAGCTGTAGATACGCAGTATTTT
CASREMGLAVDTQYF
>TRBD2|TRBJ2-5|TRBV5-4|NA
TGTGCCACCGGGTCGGCCATCGGACTAGCAGGGGAGACCCAGTACTTC
CATGSAIGLAGETQYF
>TRBD1|TRBJ1-2|TRBV5-8|many
TGTGCCAGCAGCCGTCAACTCCGGGACAGGGTCTATGGCTACACCTTC
CASSRQLRDRVYGYTF
>NA|TRBJ2-2|TRBV10-2|NA
TGCGCCAGCAGTGCGGAGTCGAACACCGGGGAGCTGTTTTTT
CASSAESNTGELFF
>TRBD2|TRBJ2-1|TRBV20-1|many
TGCAGTGCTAGAGACCCGGGGAGCGGGAGCCCCAATGAGCAGTTCTTC
CSARDPGSGSPNEQFF
>NA|TRBJ2-1|TRBV18|many
TGTGCCAGCTCACCACCTGGTGCCGATGAGCAGTTCTTC
CASSPPGADEQFF
>NA|TRBJ1-2|TRBV9|few
TGTGCCAGCAGCGGGGAGTTAGGCGGCGGCTACACCTTC
CASSGELGGGYTF
>TRBD2|TRBJ2-3|TRBV5-1|few
TGCGCCAGCAGTCCGACTAGCGGGAGTTCAGATACGCAGTATTTT
CASSPTSGSSDTQYF
>TRBD1|TRBJ2-1|TRBV11-2|few
TGTGCCAGCAGCCACGAAAGCCGGGACAGGGTTCCCTACAATGAGCAGTTCTTC
CASSHESRDRVPYNEQFF
>TRBD1|TRBJ2-4|TRBV19|NA
TGTGCCACCAGGGACAGGGGGCTGGAAAACATTCAGTACTTC
CATRDRGLENIQYF
>NA|TRBJ2-7|TRBV7-9|many
TGTGCCAGCAGCCTCTCTGGCGGGACTGGACACGAGCAGTACTTC
CASSLSGGTGHEQYF
>NA|TRBJ2-1|TRBV7-9|NA
TGTGCCAGCAGATCGAGCCCTAGAGGAGGCAATGAGCAGTTCTTC
CASRSSPRGGNEQFF